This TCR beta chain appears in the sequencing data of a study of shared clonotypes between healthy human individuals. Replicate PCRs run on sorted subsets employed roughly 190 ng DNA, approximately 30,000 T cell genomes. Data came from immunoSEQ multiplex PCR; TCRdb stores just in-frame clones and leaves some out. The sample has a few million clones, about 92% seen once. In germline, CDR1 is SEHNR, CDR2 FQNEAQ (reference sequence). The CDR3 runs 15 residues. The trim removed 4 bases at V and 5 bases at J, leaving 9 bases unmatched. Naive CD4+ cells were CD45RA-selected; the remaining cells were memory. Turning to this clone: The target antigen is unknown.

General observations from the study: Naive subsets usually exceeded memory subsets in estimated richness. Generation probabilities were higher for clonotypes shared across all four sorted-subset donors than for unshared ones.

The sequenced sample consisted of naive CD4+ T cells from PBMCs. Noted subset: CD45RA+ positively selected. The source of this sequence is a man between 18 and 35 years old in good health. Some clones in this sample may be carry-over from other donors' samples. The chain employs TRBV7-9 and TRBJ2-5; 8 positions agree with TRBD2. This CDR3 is CASSSPTAGEETQYF. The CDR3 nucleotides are TGTGCCAGCAGCTCCCCAACAGCGGGAGAGGAGACCCAGTACTTC.